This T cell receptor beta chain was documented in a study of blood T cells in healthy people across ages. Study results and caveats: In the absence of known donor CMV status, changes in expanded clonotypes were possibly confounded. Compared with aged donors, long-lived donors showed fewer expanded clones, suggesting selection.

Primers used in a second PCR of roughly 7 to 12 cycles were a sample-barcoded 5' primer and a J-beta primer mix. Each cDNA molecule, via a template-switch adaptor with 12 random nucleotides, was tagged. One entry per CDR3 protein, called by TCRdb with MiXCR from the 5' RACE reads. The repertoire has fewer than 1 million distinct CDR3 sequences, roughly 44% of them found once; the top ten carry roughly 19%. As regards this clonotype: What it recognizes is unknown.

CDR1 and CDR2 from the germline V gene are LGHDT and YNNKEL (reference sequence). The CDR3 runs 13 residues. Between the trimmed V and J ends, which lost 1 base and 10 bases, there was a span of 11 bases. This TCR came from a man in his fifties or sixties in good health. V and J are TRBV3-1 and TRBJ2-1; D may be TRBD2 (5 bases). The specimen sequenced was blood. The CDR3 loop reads CASSQGLTGEQFF. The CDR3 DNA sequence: TGTGCCAGCAGCCAAGGACTAACTGGGGAGCAGTTCTTC.